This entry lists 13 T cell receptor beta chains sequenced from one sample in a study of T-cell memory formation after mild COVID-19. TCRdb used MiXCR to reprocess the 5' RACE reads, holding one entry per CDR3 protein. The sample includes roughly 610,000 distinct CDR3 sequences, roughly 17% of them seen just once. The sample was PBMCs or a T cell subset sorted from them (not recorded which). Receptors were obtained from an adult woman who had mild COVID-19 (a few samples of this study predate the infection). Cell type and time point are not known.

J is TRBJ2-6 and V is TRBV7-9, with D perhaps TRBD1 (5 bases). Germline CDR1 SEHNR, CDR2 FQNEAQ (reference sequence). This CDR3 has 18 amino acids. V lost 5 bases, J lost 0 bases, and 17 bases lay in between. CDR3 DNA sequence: TGTGCCAGCAGCCCAGCCTTCCAGGGCCGCTCTGGGGCCAACGTCCTGACTTTC. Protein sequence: CASSPAFQGRSGANVLTF.

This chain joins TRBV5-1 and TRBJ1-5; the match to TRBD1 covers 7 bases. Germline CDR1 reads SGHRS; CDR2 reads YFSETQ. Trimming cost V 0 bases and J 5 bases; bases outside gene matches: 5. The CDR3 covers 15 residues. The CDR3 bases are TGCGCCAGCAGCTTGGGGGACAGTAGTCATCAGCCCCAGCATTTT. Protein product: CASSLGDSSHQPQHF.

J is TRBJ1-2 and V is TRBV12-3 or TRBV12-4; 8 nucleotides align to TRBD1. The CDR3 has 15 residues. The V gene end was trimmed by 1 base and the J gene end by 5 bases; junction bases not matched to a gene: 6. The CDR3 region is CASSLGQGPAYGYTF. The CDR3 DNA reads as TGTGCCAGCAGTTTAGGACAGGGGCCCGCGTATGGCTACACCTTC.

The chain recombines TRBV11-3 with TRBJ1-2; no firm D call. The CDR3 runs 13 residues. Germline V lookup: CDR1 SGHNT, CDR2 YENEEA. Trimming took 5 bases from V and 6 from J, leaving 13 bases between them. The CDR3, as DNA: TGTGCCAGCAGCCGCAAGTGGACGGATGGCTACACCTTC. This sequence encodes CASSRKWTDGYTF.

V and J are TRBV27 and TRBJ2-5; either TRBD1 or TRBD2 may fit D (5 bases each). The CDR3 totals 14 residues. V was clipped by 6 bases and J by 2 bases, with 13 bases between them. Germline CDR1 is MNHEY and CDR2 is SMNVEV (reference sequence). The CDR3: CASSVWDGQETQYF. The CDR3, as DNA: TGTGCCAGCAGCGTGTGGGACGGACAAGAGACCCAGTACTTC.

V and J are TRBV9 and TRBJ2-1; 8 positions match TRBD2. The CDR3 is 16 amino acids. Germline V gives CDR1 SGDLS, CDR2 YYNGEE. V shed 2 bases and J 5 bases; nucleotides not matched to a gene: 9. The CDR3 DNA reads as TGTGCCAGCAGCGTCCTTACGGGGGGGAGGGACAATGAGCAGTTCTTC. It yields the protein CASSVLTGGRDNEQFF.

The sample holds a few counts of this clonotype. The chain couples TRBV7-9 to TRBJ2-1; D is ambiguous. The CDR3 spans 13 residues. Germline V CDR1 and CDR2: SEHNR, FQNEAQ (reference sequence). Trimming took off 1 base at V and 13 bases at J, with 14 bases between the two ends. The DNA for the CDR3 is TGTGCCAGCAGCTTAGTAGAACCCATGTCCCAGTTCTTC. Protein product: CASSLVEPMSQFF. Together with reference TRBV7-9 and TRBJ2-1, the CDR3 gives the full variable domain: DTGVSQNPRHKITKRGQNVTFRCDPISEHNRLYWYRQTLGQGPEFLTYFQNEAQLEKSRLLSDRFSAERPKGSFSTLEIQRTEQGDSAMYLCASSLVEPMSQFFGPGTRLTVL.

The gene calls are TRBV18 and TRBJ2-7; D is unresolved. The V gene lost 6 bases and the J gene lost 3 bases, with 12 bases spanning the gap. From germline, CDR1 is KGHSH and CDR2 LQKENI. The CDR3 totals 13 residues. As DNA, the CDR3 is TGTGCCAGCTCTAAACAAGAACACTACGAGCAGTACTTC. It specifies CASSKQEHYEQYF.

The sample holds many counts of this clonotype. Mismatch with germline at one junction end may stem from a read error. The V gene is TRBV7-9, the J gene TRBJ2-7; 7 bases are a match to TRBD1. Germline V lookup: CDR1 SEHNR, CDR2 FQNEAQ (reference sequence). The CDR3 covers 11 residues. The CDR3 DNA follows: TGCTCCGGGACAGCAATCTACGAGCAGTACTTC. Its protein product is CSGTAIYEQYF.

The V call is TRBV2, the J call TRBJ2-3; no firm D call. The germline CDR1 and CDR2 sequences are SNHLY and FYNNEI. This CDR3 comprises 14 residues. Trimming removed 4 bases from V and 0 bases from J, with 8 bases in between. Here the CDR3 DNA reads TGTGCCAGCAGTGTCGAAGCTAGCACAGATACGCAGTATTTT. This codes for CASSVEASTDTQYF.

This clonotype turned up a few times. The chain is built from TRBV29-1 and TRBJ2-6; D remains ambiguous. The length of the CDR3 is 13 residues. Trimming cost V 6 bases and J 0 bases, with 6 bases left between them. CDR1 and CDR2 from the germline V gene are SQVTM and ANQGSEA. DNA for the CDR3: TGCAGCGTCCGGAGCTCTGGGGCCAACGTCCTGACTTTC. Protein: CSVRSSGANVLTF.

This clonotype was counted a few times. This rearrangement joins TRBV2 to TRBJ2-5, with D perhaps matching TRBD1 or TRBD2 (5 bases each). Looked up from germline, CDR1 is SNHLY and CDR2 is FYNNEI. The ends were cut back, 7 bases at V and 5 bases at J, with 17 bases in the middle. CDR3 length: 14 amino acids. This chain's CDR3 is CASNLQRGGETQYF. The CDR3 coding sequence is TGTGCCAGCAACCTCCAAAGGGGCGGGGAGACCCAGTACTTC.

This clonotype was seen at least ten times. CDR3 nucleotides: TGTGCCAGCAGCCTAAGACTAGCGGGAGGGCCCGATGAGCAGTTCTTC. This encodes CASSLRLAGGPDEQFF. The chain combines TRBV3-2 with TRBJ2-1; the table calls TRBD2, which could not be checked here. TRBV3-2 is a recognized pseudogene. The CDR3 extends over 16 amino acids.